This TCR beta chain was identified during a study of PD-1 blockade in classical Hodgkin lymphoma. Turning to the study itself: Patients were treated with nivolumab at 3 mg/kg, and this was given intravenously every 2 weeks. Overall study findings and caveats: Baseline TCR diversity was reportedly lower in newly diagnosed patients than healthy donors. Prior therapy or disease activity may underlie the repertoire differences, whose causes remain undefined.

The patients all showed relapse after autologous stem cell transplantation, while their brentuximab vedotin exposure varied. Complete response, partial response or progressive disease made up the best responses. Trimming stripped 7 bases from V and 7 bases from J, with 19 bases between. The CDR3 length is 14 residues. Germline V gene sequence: CDR1 SNHLY, CDR2 FYNNEI. This table comes from immunoSEQ multiplex PCR, and its TCRdb copy is limited to in-frame clones, with some not included. Of about 99,000 clones detected, roughly 76% appear once; the ten largest clones hold around 15%. For this clone: Its antigen is not identified.

Sample: peripheral blood mononuclear cells (PBMCs), taken before the second cycle of nivolumab. The origin of this receptor is a human donor with classical Hodgkin lymphoma. V is TRBV2 and J is TRBJ1-2; D uncertain. CDR3 sequence (DNA): TGTGCCAGCACGCCCCAACCAGTATCCACTGGCTACACCTTC. It codes for CASTPQPVSTGYTF.